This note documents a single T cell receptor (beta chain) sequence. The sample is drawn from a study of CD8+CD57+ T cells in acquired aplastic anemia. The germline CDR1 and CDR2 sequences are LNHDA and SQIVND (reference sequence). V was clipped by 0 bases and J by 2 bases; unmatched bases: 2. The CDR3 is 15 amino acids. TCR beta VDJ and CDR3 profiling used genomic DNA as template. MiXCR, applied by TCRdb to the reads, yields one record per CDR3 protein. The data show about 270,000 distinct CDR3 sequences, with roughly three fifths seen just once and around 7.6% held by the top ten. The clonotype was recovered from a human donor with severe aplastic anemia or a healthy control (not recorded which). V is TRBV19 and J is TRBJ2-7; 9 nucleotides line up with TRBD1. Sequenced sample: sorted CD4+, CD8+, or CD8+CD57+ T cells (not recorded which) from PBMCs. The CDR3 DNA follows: TGTGCCAGTAGTATAGATGGGACAGGGACCTACGAGCAGTACTTC. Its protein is CASSIDGTGTYEQYF.